This entry concerns a single T cell receptor (beta chain). Antigen unknown. Repertoires were generated with immunoSEQ multiplex PCR, while TCRdb's copy carries only in-frame clones and drops some. The repertoire holds fewer than 95,000 clones, with approximately 90% as singletons. The data were taken from a study of OX40 agonist ivuxolimab in advanced cancers. Turning to the study itself: The study treated patients with ivuxolimab, an agonistic anti-OX40 (CD134) antibody. Recorded diagnoses for dose-escalation patients were hepatocellular carcinoma, melanoma, renal cell or head and neck cancer. Study-level findings and limits: Dosing at 0.1 to 3.0 mg/kg was accompanied by clonal expansion of CD4+ and CD8+ blood T cells by week 6. There were also nonresponders showing low normalized T-cell clonal expansion.

There are 13 residues in the CDR3. Trimming cost V 7 bases and J 0 bases; bases outside gene matches: 4. Germline V gene data show CDR1 as SQVTM and CDR2 as ANQGSEA. The receptor comes from an adult with an advanced solid tumor such as melanoma, head and neck, liver or kidney cancer. Sequencing was performed on CD4+ or CD8+ T cells sorted from blood, taken in a trial of the OX40 agonist ivuxolimab. The gene calls are TRBV29-1 and TRBJ1-2, with 8 bases identical to TRBD1. CDR3 nucleotide sequence: TGCAGCGCGCGACAGGGGACTAACTATGGCTACACCTTC. The encoded protein is CSARQGTNYGYTF. Full variable domain (missing parts from reference TRBV29-1 and TRBJ1-2): SAVISQKPSRDICQRGTSLTIQCQVDSQVTMMFWYRQQPGQSLTLIATANQGSEATYESGFVIDKFPISRPNLTFSTLTVSNMSPEDSSIYLCSARQGTNYGYTFGSGTRLTVV.